This TCR beta chain was observed in a study of T cell changes during pregnancy in multiple sclerosis. J lost 6 bases, V lost 4 bases, and 5 bases had no gene match. The germline CDR1 and CDR2 sequences are LNHDA and SQIVND (reference sequence). The CDR3 extends over 15 amino acids. Measured with immunoSEQ multiplex PCR; TCRdb has only the in-frame clones, and not every one. The sample yields under 55,000 clones, around 93% seen once. This material consisted of peripheral blood, taken in the second trimester of pregnancy. The clonotype comes from a female donor with multiple sclerosis, enrolled in a pregnancy study. The chain recombines TRBV19 with TRBJ2-1; 11 bases are a match to TRBD2. In nucleotides, the CDR3 is TGTGCCAGTAGTAAAGGACTAGCGGGCCCCAATGAGCAGTTCTTC. Amino acid sequence: CASSKGLAGPNEQFF.